This T cell receptor beta chain appears in the sequencing data of a study of blood T cells in healthy people across ages. A second roughly 6 to 11 cycle PCR used barcoded and J-beta primers. TCRdb itself ran the 5' RACE reads through MiXCR, one entry per CDR3 protein. The sample records roughly 1,100,000 distinct CDR3 sequences, 25% being singletons. This CDR3 has 14 amino acids. V shed 6 bases and J 7 bases; nucleotides not matched to a gene: 4. Germline lookup yields CDR1 SNHLY and CDR2 FYNNEI. These same records also appear under a second study, on T cells of mothers and their children.

The chain has TRBV2 and TRBJ2-2; 11 bases match TRBD2. The clonotype comes from a girl aged 2 to 9 in good health. Sample: blood. The DNA of the CDR3 is TGTGCCAGCAGCACTAGCGGGAGCCACGGGGAGCTGTTTTTT. This codes for CASSTSGSHGELFF.